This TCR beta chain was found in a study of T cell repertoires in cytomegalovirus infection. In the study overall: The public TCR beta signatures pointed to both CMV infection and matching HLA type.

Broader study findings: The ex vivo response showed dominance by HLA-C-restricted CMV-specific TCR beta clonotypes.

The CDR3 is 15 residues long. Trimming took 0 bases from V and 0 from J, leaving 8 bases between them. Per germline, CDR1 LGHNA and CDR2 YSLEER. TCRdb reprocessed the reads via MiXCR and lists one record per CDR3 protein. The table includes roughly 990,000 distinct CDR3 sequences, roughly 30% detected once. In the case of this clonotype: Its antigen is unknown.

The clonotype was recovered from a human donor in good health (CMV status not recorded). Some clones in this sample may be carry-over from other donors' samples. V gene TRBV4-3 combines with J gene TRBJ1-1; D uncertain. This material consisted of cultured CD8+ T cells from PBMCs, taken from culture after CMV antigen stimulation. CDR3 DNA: TGCGCCAGCAGCCAAGATAAACAGATGAACACTGAAGCTTTCTTT. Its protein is CASSQDKQMNTEAFF.